This record covers a single T cell receptor beta chain. Its cognate antigen is unknown. This entry belongs to a study of T cells in Graves' hyperthyroidism and ophthalmopathy. General study findings and limits: Ophthalmopathy, which appeared later, was predicted by the model a median around 6 months before onset.

CDR3 size: 16 residues. CDR1 and CDR2 from the germline V gene are SGDLS and YYNGEE. V trimming: 0 bases; J trimming: 8 bases; junction bases outside the gene matches: 5. Recently diagnosed hyperthyroidism of less than 2 months' duration affected patients aged 18 to 65. Regions amplified from RNA transcripts were the TCR beta CDR3 regions. The primer set for the first-round RT-PCR of the TCR CDR3 was HTBI. TCRdb fed the multiplex PCR reads into MiXCR, producing one record per CDR3 protein. Altogether hundreds of thousands of distinct CDR3 sequences are present, approximately 15% being singletons, with the ten largest covering around 5.4%.

The chain combines TRBV9 with TRBJ2-1; 13 nucleotides match TRBD2. The receptor was isolated from a woman younger than 45 with Graves' hyperthyroidism that later progressed to Graves' ophthalmopathy. The sequencing input was blood. CDR3 sequence (DNA): TGTGCCAGCAGCGTAGGGGAACTAGCGGGAGGGTATGAGCAGTTCTTC. It codes for CASSVGELAGGYEQFF.